The entry below describes one T cell receptor beta chain. Libraries were prepared by immunoSEQ multiplex PCR; TCRdb keeps only in-frame clonotypes and omits some of them. The repertoire holds over 10,000 clones, about four fifths seen once, with about 51% in the top ten. Germline V gene data show CDR1 as LGHNA and CDR2 as YNFKEQ. V shed 1 base and J shed 1 base, with 10 bases lying between them. The CDR3 is made up of 15 amino acids. The data derive from a study of sequential checkpoint blockade in melanoma. Study summary: Maintenance nivolumab came after either treatment sequence.

Documented treatment: randomized to nivolumab then ipilimumab (arm A) or the reverse (arm B). None of the patients previously received DNA-damaging chemotherapy. PBMC sorting kept live CD3+CD8+ cells without CD19 or CD56. The material was CD8+ T cells sorted from blood (inferred from file names), obtained from a patient given nivolumab and ipilimumab in sequence. The receptor's source is a human donor with melanoma. The J gene is TRBJ1-1, the V gene TRBV4-2, with TRBD1 as a possible D gene (5 bases). The DNA of the CDR3 is TGTGCCAGCAGCCAAGTTACAACAGGGAACACTGAAGCTTTCTTT. Encoded protein: CASSQVTTGNTEAFF.